The present TCR beta chain was sequenced within a study of response to subunit inactivated influenza vaccine. This clonotype was seen only a few times. Its target is not known. The ends were cut back, 5 bases at V and 7 bases at J, with 12 bases in the middle. Germline loops: CDR1 LNHNV, CDR2 YYDKDF (reference sequence). This CDR3 is 12 amino acids long. TCRdb re-derived calls from the RT-PCR reads in MiXCR, one entry per CDR3 protein. The sample records 400,000 to 650,000 distinct CDR3 sequences, 7.2% being singletons. Points from the study as a whole: Authors suggested that a seasonal influenza vaccination recruits few new T cells each time.

This clonotype was obtained from a man between 50 and 75 years old who received an inactivated influenza vaccine. This rearrangement joins TRBV15 to TRBJ2-7; no definite D call. The starting material was PBMCs from blood, obtained less than 30 months after vaccination. The CDR3 coding sequence is TGTGCCACCAGCTCTTACTTATTGGAGCAGTACTTC. Its protein is CATSSYLLEQYF.